This T cell receptor beta chain was sequenced in a study of human T cells and chemical hapten exposure. Study observations and caveats: Significantly greater numbers of large CDR3 similarity clusters came from expanded TCRs than from controls. DPC sensitization produced no change in TCRs with frequency above 1 in 1000.

This clonotype was recorded a few times. Its antigen is undetermined. Methods used by the authors: A per-sample median of 95,638 TCRs was observed, with a range of about 23,224 to 690,600. Using its own MiXCR run on the RACE reads, TCRdb lists one record per CDR3 protein. The V and J calls come from TCRdb's annotation, not from the publication. Among tens of thousands of distinct CDR3 sequences listed, about 15% were seen once. As to time point: pre-sensitization, week 0. The sample's treatment: therapeutic diphenylcyclopropenone sensitization with weekly scalp DPC. The germline CDR1 and CDR2 sequences are SQVTM and ANQGSEA. The CDR3 extends over 12 amino acids. V was shortened by 6 bases and J by 4 bases, with 12 bases between the two germline ends.

This sequence originates from a woman aged 45-59 years with alopecia areata. Some clones in this sample may be carry-over from other donors' samples. The rearrangement links TRBV29-1 to TRBJ1-1, with a tentative D call TRBD1 (5 bases). The sample in question was whole blood, obtained in connection with sensitization to the hapten diphenylcyclopropenone (DPC). CDR3 sequence: CSVPTGTTEAFF. The CDR3, as DNA: TGCAGCGTCCCGACCGGGACCACTGAAGCTTTCTTT.